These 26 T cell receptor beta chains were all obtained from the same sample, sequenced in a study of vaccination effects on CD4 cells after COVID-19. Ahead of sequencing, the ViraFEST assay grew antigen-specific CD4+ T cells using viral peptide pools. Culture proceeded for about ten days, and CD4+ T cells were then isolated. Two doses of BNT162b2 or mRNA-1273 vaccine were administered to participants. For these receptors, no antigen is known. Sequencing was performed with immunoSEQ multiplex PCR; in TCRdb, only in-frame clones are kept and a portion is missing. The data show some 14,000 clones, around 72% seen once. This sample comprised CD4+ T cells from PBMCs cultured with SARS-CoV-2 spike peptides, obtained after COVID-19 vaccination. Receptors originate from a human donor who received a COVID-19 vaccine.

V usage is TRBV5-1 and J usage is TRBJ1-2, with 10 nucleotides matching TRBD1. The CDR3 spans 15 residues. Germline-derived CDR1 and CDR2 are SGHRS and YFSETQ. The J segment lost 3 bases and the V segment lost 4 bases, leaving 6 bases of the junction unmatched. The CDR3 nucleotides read TGCGCCAGCAGCATGACCGGGACAGGGGACTATGGCTACACCTTC. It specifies CASSMTGTGDYGYTF.

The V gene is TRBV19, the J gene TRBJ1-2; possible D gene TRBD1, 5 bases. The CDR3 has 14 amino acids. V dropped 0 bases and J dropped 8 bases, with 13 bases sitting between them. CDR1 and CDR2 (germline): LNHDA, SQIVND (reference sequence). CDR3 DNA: TGTGCCAGTAGTATAGAGGCAGGGTCTGGCGGCTACACCTTC. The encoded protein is CASSIEAGSGGYTF.

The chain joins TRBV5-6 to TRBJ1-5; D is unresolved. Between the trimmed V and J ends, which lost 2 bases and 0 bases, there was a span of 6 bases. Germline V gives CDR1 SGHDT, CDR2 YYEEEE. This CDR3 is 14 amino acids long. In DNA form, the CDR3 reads TGTGCCAGCAGCTTCTTTTATAGCAATCAGCCCCAGCATTTT. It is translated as CASSFFYSNQPQHF.

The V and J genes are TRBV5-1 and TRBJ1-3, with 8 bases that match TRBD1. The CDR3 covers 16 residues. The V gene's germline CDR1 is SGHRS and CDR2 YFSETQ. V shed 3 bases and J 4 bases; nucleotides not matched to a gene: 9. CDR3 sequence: CASSSLDRAYGNTIYF. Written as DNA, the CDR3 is TGCGCCAGCAGCTCTCTGGACAGGGCGTACGGAAACACCATATATTTT.

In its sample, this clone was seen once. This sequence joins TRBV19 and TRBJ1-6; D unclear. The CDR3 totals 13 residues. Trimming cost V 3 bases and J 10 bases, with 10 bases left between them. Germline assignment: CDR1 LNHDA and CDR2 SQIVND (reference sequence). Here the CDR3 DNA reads TGTGCCAGTAGTATGGGCAGACTATCACCCCTCCACTTT. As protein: CASSMGRLSPLHF.

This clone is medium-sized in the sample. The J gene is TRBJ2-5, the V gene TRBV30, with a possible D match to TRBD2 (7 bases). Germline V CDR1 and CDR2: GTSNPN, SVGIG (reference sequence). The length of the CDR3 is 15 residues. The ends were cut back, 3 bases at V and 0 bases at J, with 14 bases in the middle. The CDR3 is CAWSRGGSYQETQYF. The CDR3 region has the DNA TGTGCCTGGAGCAGGGGCGGGAGCTACCAAGAGACCCAGTACTTC.

The CDR3 DNA sequence: TGTGCCAGCTCAACCCGCAACAGGGGGCGAGGAGGGACTGAAGCTTTCTTT. This encodes CASSTRNRGRGGTEAFF. The chain links TRBV18 to TRBJ1-1, with 9 positions matching TRBD1. Trimming at V came to 5 bases and at J to 5 bases, leaving 15 bases not matched to a gene. Germline CDR1 is KGHSH and CDR2 is LQKENI. The CDR3 runs 17 residues. Full variable domain (missing parts from reference TRBV18 and TRBJ1-1): NAGVMQNPRHLVRRRGQEARLRCSPMKGHSHVYWYRQLPEEGLKFMVYLQKENIIDESGMPKERFSAEFPKEGPSILRIQQVVRGDSAAYFCASSTRNRGRGGTEAFFGQGTRLTVV.

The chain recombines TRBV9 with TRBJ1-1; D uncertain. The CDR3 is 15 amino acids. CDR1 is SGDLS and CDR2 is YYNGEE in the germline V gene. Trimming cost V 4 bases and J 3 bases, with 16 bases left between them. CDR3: CASSPWTGTDTEAFF. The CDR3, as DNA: TGTGCCAGCAGCCCATGGACGGGAACCGACACTGAAGCTTTCTTT.

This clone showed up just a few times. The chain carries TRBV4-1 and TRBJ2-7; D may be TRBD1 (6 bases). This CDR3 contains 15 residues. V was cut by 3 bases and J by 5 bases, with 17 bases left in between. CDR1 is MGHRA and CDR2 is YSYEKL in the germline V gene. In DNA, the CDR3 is TGCGCCAGCAGCCAGCAGGGGTCCCCCTTCCACGAGCAGTACTTC. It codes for CASSQQGSPFHEQYF.

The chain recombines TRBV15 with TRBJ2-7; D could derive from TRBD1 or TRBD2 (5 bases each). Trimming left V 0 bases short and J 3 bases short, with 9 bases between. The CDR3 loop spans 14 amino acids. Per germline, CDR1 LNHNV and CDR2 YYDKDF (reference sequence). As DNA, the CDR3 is TGTGCCACCAGCAGAGACCGGGACGGCTACGAGCAGTACTTC. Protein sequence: CATSRDRDGYEQYF.

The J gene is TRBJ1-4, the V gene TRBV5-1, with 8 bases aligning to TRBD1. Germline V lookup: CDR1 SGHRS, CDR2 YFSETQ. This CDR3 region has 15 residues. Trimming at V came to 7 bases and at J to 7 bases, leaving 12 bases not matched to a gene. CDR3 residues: CASRPPGQGSEKLFF. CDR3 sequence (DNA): TGCGCCAGCCGTCCTCCCGGACAGGGTAGTGAAAAACTGTTTTTT.

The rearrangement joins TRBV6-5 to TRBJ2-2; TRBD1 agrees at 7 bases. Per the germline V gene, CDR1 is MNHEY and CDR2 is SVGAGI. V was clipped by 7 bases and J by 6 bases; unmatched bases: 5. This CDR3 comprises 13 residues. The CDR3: CASTLTGPGELFF. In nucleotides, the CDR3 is TGTGCCAGCACCCTGACAGGGCCCGGGGAGCTGTTTTTT.

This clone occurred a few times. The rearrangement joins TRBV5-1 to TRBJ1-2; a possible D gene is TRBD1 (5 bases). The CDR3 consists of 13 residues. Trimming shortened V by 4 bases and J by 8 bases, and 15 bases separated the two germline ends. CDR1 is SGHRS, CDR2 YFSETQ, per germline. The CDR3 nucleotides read TGCGCCAGCAGCGCGCAGGGAACAGAGGGCTACACCTTC. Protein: CASSAQGTEGYTF.

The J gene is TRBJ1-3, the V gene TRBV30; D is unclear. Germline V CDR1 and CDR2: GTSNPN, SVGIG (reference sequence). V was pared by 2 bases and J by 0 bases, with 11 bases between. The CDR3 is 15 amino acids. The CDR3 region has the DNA TGTGCCTGGAGTCGGACCACAAGCTCTGGAAACACCATATATTTT. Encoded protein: CAWSRTTSSGNTIYF.

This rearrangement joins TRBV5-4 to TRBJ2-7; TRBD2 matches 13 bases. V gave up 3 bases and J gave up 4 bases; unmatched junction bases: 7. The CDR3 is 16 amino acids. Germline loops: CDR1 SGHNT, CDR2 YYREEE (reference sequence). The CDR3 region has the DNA TGTGCCAGCAGCTCCCGGACTAGCGGGAGTAGGTACGAGCAGTACTTC. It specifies CASSSRTSGSRYEQYF.

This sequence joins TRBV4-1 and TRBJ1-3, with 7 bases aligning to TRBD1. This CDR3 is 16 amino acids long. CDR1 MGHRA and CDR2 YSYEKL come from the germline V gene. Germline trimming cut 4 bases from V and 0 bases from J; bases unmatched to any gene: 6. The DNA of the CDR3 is TGCGCCAGCAGCCCGGGCAGGGGGACCTCTGGAAACACCATATATTTT. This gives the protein CASSPGRGTSGNTIYF.

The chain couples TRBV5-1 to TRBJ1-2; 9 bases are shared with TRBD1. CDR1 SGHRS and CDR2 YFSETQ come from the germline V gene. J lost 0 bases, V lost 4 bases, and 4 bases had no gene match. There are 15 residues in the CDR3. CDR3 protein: CASSRTGDPNYGYTF. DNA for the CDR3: TGCGCCAGCAGCCGGACAGGGGACCCTAACTATGGCTACACCTTC.

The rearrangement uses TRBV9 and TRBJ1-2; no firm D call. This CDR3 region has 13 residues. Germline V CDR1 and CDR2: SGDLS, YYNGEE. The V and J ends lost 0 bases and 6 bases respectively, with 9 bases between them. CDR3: CASSVAVQDGYTF. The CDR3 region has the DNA TGTGCCAGCAGCGTAGCCGTCCAGGATGGCTACACCTTC.

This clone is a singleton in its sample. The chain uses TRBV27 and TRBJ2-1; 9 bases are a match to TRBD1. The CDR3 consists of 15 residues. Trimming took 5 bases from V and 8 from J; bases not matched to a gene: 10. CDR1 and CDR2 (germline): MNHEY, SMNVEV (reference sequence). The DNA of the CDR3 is TGTGCCAGCAGTCTAAAGACAGGGGGTTCCGATGAGCAGTTCTTC. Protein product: CASSLKTGGSDEQFF.

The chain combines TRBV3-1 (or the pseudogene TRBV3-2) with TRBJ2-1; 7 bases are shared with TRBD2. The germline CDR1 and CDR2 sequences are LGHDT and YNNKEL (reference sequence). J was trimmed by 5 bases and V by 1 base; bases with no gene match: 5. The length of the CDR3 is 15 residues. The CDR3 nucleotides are TGTGCCAGCAGCCAAGTGGTGGCGGGAGACAATGAGCAGTTCTTC. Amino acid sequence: CASSQVVAGDNEQFF.

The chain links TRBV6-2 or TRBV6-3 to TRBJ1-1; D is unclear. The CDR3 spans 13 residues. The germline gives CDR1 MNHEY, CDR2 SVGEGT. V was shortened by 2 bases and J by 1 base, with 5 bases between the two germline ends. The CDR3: CASSYMKNTEAFF. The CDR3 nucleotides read TGTGCCAGCAGTTACATGAAGAACACTGAAGCTTTCTTT.

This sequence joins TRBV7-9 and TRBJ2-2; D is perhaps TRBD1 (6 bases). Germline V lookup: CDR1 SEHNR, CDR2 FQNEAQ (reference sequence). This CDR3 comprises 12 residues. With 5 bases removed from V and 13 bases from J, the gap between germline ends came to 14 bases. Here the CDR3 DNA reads TGTGCCAGCAGCCCCCCTGGCAGGGGGCTGTTTTTT. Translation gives CASSPPGRGLFF.

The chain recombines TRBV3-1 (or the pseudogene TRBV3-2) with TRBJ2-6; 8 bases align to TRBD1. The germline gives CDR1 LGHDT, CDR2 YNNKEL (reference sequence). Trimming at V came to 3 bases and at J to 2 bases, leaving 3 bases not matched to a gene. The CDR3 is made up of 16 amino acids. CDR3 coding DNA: TGTGCCAGCAGCCAGACAGGGGTAGCTGGGGCCAACGTCCTGACTTTC. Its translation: CASSQTGVAGANVLTF.

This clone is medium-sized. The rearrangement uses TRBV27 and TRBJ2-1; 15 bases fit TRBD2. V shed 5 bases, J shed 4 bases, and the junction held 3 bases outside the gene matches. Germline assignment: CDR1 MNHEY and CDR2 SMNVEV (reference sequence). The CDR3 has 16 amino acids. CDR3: CASSHGLAGGYNEQFF. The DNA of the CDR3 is TGTGCCAGCAGTCACGGACTAGCGGGAGGGTACAATGAGCAGTTCTTC.

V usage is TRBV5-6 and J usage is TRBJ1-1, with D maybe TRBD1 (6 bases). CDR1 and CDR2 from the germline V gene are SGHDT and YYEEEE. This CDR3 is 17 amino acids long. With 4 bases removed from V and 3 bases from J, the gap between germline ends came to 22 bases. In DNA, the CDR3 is TGTGCCAGCAGCCCTACCCCCTCCGGGGGCTGGGACACTGAAGCTTTCTTT. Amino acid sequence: CASSPTPSGGWDTEAFF.

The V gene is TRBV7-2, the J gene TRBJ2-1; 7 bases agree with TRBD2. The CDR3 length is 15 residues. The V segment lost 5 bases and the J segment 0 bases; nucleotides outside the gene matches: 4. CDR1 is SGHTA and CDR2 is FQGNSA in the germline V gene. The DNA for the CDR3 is TGTGCCAGCAGCCCCAGGACTAGCTCCTACAATGAGCAGTTCTTC. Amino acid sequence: CASSPRTSSYNEQFF.